Below, 15 T cell receptor beta chains from the same sample are listed, as sequenced in a study of shared clonotypes between healthy human individuals. Sequenced by immunoSEQ multiplex PCR; TCRdb stores in-frame clones only, minus some. There are millions of clones in the sample; 95% occur only once, and roughly 0.13% lies in the top ten. The specimen sequenced was naive CD4+ T cells sorted from blood. Specified subset: CD45RA+ positively selected. Receptors were obtained from a man between 18 and 29 years old in good health.

This clone was found once. This sequence joins TRBV28 and TRBJ1-4; no definite D call. Germline CDR1 is MDHEN and CDR2 is SYDVKM. CDR3 length: 15 amino acids. Trimming took off 5 bases at V and 4 bases at J, with 14 bases between the two ends. CDR3 sequence (DNA): TGTGCCAGCAGTCGACCCCGAGGAAGTAATGAAAAACTGTTTTTT. Protein product: CASSRPRGSNEKLFF.

Concerning this clone itself: This specimen includes other DNA sequences encoding the same CDR3. This chain connects TRBV18 to TRBJ1-2; D not resolved. With 2 bases removed from V and 2 bases from J, the gap between germline ends came to 6 bases. CDR1 and CDR2 (germline): KGHSH, LQKENI. This CDR3 has 13 amino acids. CDR3: CASSPDANYGYTF. The DNA of the CDR3 is TGTGCCAGCTCACCAGACGCAAACTATGGCTACACCTTC.

The V gene is TRBV18, the J gene TRBJ1-1, with 12 nucleotides matching TRBD1. This CDR3 is 16 amino acids long. V lost 2 bases and J lost 6; bases outside the gene matches: 7. Germline loops: CDR1 KGHSH, CDR2 LQKENI. CDR3 in DNA: TGTGCCAGCTCACCAGTCACGGGACAGGGGGCATCTGAAGCTTTCTTT. Protein: CASSPVTGQGASEAFF.

This rearrangement joins TRBV28 to TRBJ1-4, with D possibly TRBD1 on 5 matching bases. Deletions cut 7 bases from V and 6 bases from J, with 18 bases between. The CDR3 covers 15 residues. From germline, CDR1 is MDHEN and CDR2 SYDVKM. The CDR3 DNA reads as TGTGCCAGCACAACTAGGGGCAGTCCTTATGAAAAACTGTTTTTT. The encoded protein is CASTTRGSPYEKLFF.

In regard to this clone: Other DNA sequences in the sample encode the same CDR3. This chain connects TRBV4-3 to TRBJ1-2; no firm D call. This CDR3 comprises 14 residues. The germline V gene has CDR1 LGHNA and CDR2 YSLEER. Trimming shortened V by 0 bases and J by 2 bases, and 7 bases separated the two germline ends. CDR3 sequence (DNA): TGCGCCAGCAGCCAAGAGGTGGGGAACTATGGCTACACCTTC. Translating it yields CASSQEVGNYGYTF.

The CDR3 loop is CASSSRTSGLTDTQYF. In nucleotides, the CDR3 is TGTGCCAGCAGCTCCCGGACTAGCGGCCTCACAGATACGCAGTATTTT. The rearrangement links TRBV7-8 to TRBJ2-3; 10 bases fit TRBD2. This CDR3 has 16 amino acids. Trimming at V came to 4 bases and at J to 2 bases, leaving 6 bases not matched to a gene. The germline CDR1 and CDR2 sequences are SGHVS and FQNEAQ.

This chain links TRBV5-1 with TRBJ2-7; TRBD2 aligns across 9 bases. V dropped 4 bases and J dropped 7; count of bases not matched to a gene: 12. Germline CDR1 is SGHRS and CDR2 is YFSETQ. This CDR3 has 15 residues. In DNA, the CDR3 is TGCGCCAGCAGCCTCGTGACCAGGGCGGGAGGGGAGCAGTACTTC. It yields the protein CASSLVTRAGGEQYF. Variable domain in full (rest from reference TRBV5-1 and TRBJ2-7): KAGVTQTPRYLIKTRGQQVTLSCSPISGHRSVSWYQQTPGQGLQFLFEYFSETQRNKGNFPGRFSGRQFSNSRSEMNVSTLELGDSALYLCASSLVTRAGGEQYFGPGTRLTVT.

The chain joins TRBV28 to TRBJ2-2; D is perhaps TRBD1 (7 bases). The CDR3 runs 16 residues. V lost 2 bases and J 2 bases, leaving 12 bases between the germline ends. The germline CDR1 and CDR2 sequences are MDHEN and SYDVKM. CDR3 bases: TGTGCCAGCAGTTTACGGGGGACAGTAAACACCGGGGAGCTGTTTTTT. Protein sequence: CASSLRGTVNTGELFF.

The chain carries TRBV30 and TRBJ1-1; 7 positions match TRBD1. The CDR3 is made up of 13 amino acids. The germline V gene has CDR1 GTSNPN and CDR2 SVGIG (reference sequence). After removal of 4 bases from V and 0 bases from J, the junction contained 2 bases not matched to a gene. The CDR3 region has the DNA TGTGCCTGGACGGGACAGCTGAACACTGAAGCTTTCTTT. It is translated as CAWTGQLNTEAFF.

The chain uses TRBV19 and TRBJ1-6; the match to TRBD1 covers 7 bases. CDR1 and CDR2 from the germline V gene are LNHDA and SQIVND (reference sequence). With V trimmed by 4 bases and J by 6 bases, 15 bases remained unmatched. The CDR3 is 18 residues long. CDR3 DNA: TGTGCCAGTAGTACAACTACTGCAGGGACAGCTACTAATTCACCCCTCCACTTT. Protein product: CASSTTTAGTATNSPLHF. The full variable domain, completed using reference TRBV19 and TRBJ1-6, is DGGITQSPKYLFRKEGQNVTLSCEQNLNHDAMYWYRQDPGQGLRLIYYSQIVNDFQKGDIAEGYSVSREKKESFPLTVTSAQKNPTAFYLCASSTTTAGTATNSPLHFGNGTRLTVT.

The chain links TRBV5-6 to TRBJ2-2, with TRBD2 identical over 7 bases. The germline gives CDR1 SGHDT, CDR2 YYEEEE. The J segment lost 7 bases and the V segment lost 0 bases, leaving 6 bases of the junction unmatched. There are 15 residues in the CDR3. CDR3 protein: CASSLVATSRGELFF. In DNA form, the CDR3 reads TGTGCCAGCAGCTTGGTAGCGACTAGCCGCGGGGAGCTGTTTTTT.

This chain connects TRBV7-9 to TRBJ1-3; D gene ambiguous. The CDR3 runs 16 residues. The V end lost 4 bases, the J end lost 0 bases, and 13 bases lay between the germline ends. The V gene's germline CDR1 is SEHNR and CDR2 FQNEAQ (reference sequence). CDR3 DNA: TGTGCCAGCAGCTCCAAATCACCAAGCTCTGGAAACACCATATATTTT. Translated: CASSSKSPSSGNTIYF.

The chain is built from TRBV7-2 and TRBJ1-2, with 8 bases matching TRBD1. The CDR3 sequence is 15 residues long. Germline V gene sequence: CDR1 SGHTA, CDR2 FQGNSA. Losses at the gene ends were 5 bases for V and 6 bases for J; bases not matched to a gene: 11. The CDR3: CASSTGQGKTNGYTF. CDR3 sequence (DNA): TGTGCCAGCAGCACTGGACAGGGAAAGACAAATGGCTACACCTTC.

The rearrangement uses TRBV7-2 and TRBJ2-7; 7 bases are shared with TRBD1. In germline, CDR1 is SGHTA, CDR2 FQGNSA. This CDR3 has 14 residues. V dropped 3 bases and J dropped 5; count of bases not matched to a gene: 7. CDR3 bases: TGTGCCAGCAGCTTCAAGGCAGGGGGTCACGAGCAGTACTTC. Encoded protein: CASSFKAGGHEQYF.

V is TRBV7-2 and J is TRBJ2-6; D unresolved. The CDR3 length is 15 residues. Trimming cost V 1 base and J 2 bases, with 6 bases left between them. CDR1 and CDR2 (germline): SGHTA, FQGNSA. Here the CDR3 reads CASSLDSPGANVLTF. Here the CDR3 DNA reads TGTGCCAGCAGCTTAGACAGCCCTGGGGCCAACGTCCTGACTTTC.